Shown below are 30 T cell receptor beta chains from a single sample sequenced in a study of blood T cells in healthy people across ages. A J-beta primer mix and a sample-barcoded 5' primer were used in a second PCR of roughly 6 to 11 cycles. TCRdb independently ran MiXCR on the 5' RACE reads; one entry per CDR3 protein. The sample consists of about 1.4 million distinct CDR3 sequences, roughly 64% of them appearing once. The sequenced material came from blood. Receptors were obtained from a man aged 18 to 30 in good health.

The V gene is TRBV29-1, the J gene TRBJ2-3; possibly TRBD1 for D (5 bases). The CDR3 has 15 amino acids. V was pared by 2 bases and J by 2 bases, with 14 bases between. Germline V gives CDR1 SQVTM, CDR2 ANQGSEA. CDR3 in amino acids: CSVELGQEYTDTQYF. CDR3 DNA: TGCAGCGTTGAATTGGGGCAGGAGTACACAGATACGCAGTATTTT.

The V gene is TRBV15, the J gene TRBJ2-1, with TRBD1 as a possible D gene (6 bases). Germline CDR1 is LNHNV and CDR2 is YYDKDF (reference sequence). V lost 0 bases and J lost 10, with 13 bases in between. The CDR3 is made up of 14 amino acids. The CDR3 DNA follows: TGTGCCACCAGCAGAGAGCCTGGGGGCAAGGAGCAGTTCTTC. Translated, it gives CATSREPGGKEQFF.

This chain uses TRBV7-2 with TRBJ2-1, with TRBD2 identical over 9 bases. Germline CDR1 reads SGHTA; CDR2 reads FQGNSA. This CDR3 is built from 18 residues. V trimming: 2 bases; J trimming: 0 bases; junction bases outside the gene matches: 8. CDR3 in amino acids: CASSLPTSGPGSYNEQFF. In nucleotides, the CDR3 is TGTGCCAGCAGCTTACCGACTAGCGGCCCCGGCTCCTACAATGAGCAGTTCTTC.

The chain joins TRBV30 to TRBJ2-5, with D possibly matching TRBD1 (6 bases). The DNA end lines up better with TRBJ2-7; the J call may be wrong. The CDR3 sequence is 15 residues long. Germline CDR1 is GTSNPN and CDR2 is SVGIG (reference sequence). CDR3 nucleotide sequence: TGTGCCTGGAGTATCACCTATTACAGGGCGAACGAGCAGTACTTC. This translates into CAWSITYYRANEQYF.

The chain is built from TRBV19 and TRBJ2-5, with D perhaps matching TRBD1 (6 bases). Judging by the DNA end, TRBJ2-7 fits better; the J call may be wrong. This CDR3 spans 18 amino acids. CDR1 is LNHDA, CDR2 SQIVND, per germline (reference sequence). CDR3 nucleotide sequence: TGTGCCAGTAGTATAGTCGGTCGGCGGGCAGGGGCCACCTACGAGCAGTACTTC. The encoded protein is CASSIVGRRAGATYEQYF.

The J gene is TRBJ1-1, the V gene TRBV29-1; perhaps TRBD1 as D (5 bases). The V end lost 4 bases, the J end lost 3 bases, and 12 bases lay between the germline ends. Per the germline V gene, CDR1 is SQVTM and CDR2 is ANQGSEA. The CDR3 spans 13 residues. The DNA for the CDR3 is TGCAGCGTTGCCGGGGGGTCCTACACTGAAGCTTTCTTT. This translates into CSVAGGSYTEAFF.

In this sample, this clonotype turned up many times. The chain employs TRBV20-1 and TRBJ2-7, with 7 bases fitting TRBD1. The CDR3 spans 15 residues. CDR1 and CDR2 (germline): DFQATT, SNEGSKA (reference sequence). Germline trimming cut 0 bases from V and 2 bases from J; bases unmatched to any gene: 7. The CDR3 loop is CSARDLAGGAYEQYF. CDR3 nucleotide sequence: TGCAGTGCTAGAGATCTGGCAGGGGGTGCCTACGAGCAGTACTTC.

The J gene is TRBJ2-3, the V gene TRBV20-1; the match to TRBD2 covers 9 bases. The CDR3 consists of 11 residues. CDR1 is DFQATT, CDR2 SNEGSKA, per germline (reference sequence). V trimming: 6 bases; J trimming: 9 bases; junction bases outside the gene matches: 4. CDR3 DNA: TGCAGTGCCCCCGCGGGGGGGACGCAGTATTTT. Its translation is CSAPAGGTQYF.

This clonotype showed up just a few times. The chain joins TRBV12-3 or TRBV12-4 to TRBJ1-4; D is perhaps TRBD1 (6 bases). V dropped 3 bases and J dropped 1 base, with 12 bases sitting between them. This CDR3 is 16 amino acids long. The CDR3 nucleotides are TGTGCCAGCAGTTTTGAGGGACACGGAACTAATGAAAAACTGTTTTTT. This gives the protein CASSFEGHGTNEKLFF.

The chain links TRBV2 to TRBJ2-2, with 7 bases matching TRBD1. V shed 7 bases, J shed 6 bases, and the junction held 8 bases outside the gene matches. In germline, CDR1 is SNHLY, CDR2 FYNNEI. The CDR3 totals 14 residues. The DNA of the CDR3 is TGTGCCAGCACCTACATAAGGGGGCCCGGGGAGCTGTTTTTT. The encoded protein is CASTYIRGPGELFF.

This clonotype was seen a few times. The V gene is TRBV4-1, the J gene TRBJ2-3, with TRBD2 matching over 9 bases. The CDR3 spans 14 residues. Germline values: CDR1 MGHRA, CDR2 YSYEKL. The ends lost 4 bases at V and 6 bases at J; junction bases unmatched: 5. The CDR3 here is CASSLGLARDTQYF. DNA of the CDR3: TGCGCCAGCAGCCTTGGACTAGCGAGGGATACGCAGTATTTT.

J is TRBJ2-5 and V is TRBV2; tentative D call: TRBD2 (6 bases). Germline V gene data show CDR1 as SNHLY and CDR2 as FYNNEI. Deletions cut 2 bases from V and 1 base from J, with 11 bases between. The CDR3 is 15 residues long. The CDR3, as DNA: TGTGCCAGCAGTGAATCTGCGGGGAGCCAAGAGACCCAGTACTTC. It encodes CASSESAGSQETQYF.

This clonotype was recorded only once. The rearrangement links TRBV27 to TRBJ1-2, with D unresolved. V was cut by 9 bases and J by 3 bases, with 17 bases left in between. Germline CDR1 is MNHEY and CDR2 is SMNVEV (reference sequence). The CDR3 runs to 14 residues. Here the CDR3 DNA reads TGTGCCAGTTCATTCGGTACGGCCGACTATGGCTACACCTTC. It encodes CASSFGTADYGYTF.

This chain joins TRBV4-3 and TRBJ1-2; D is undetermined. Trimming pared 1 base from V and 2 bases from J, leaving 11 bases between. CDR3 length equals 15 residues. Germline CDR1 and CDR2: LGHNA and YSLEER. CDR3 sequence (DNA): TGCGCCAGCAGCCAAGGAGATGGGGTCAACTATGGCTACACCTTC. It codes for CASSQGDGVNYGYTF.

A word on this clonotype: A read error may account for a junction end that differs from germline. This chain uses TRBV29-1 with TRBJ2-5; D unclear. This CDR3 has 14 residues. Germline V gene data show CDR1 as SQVTM and CDR2 as ANQGSEA. The CDR3 loop is CSVEETVYQVTQYF. The CDR3 nucleotides are TGCAGCGTTGAAGAGACCGTATATCAAGTGACCCAGTACTTC.

The rearrangement uses TRBV20-1 and TRBJ1-5; D is undetermined. This CDR3 is built from 12 residues. Germline V gene sequence: CDR1 DFQATT, CDR2 SNEGSKA (reference sequence). V lost 8 bases and J lost 0, with 8 bases in between. In nucleotides, the CDR3 is TGCAGTTCTTACCATAGCAATCAGCCCCAGCATTTT. It encodes CSSYHSNQPQHF.

The gene calls are TRBV20-1 and TRBJ2-7; D not certain. V was trimmed by 3 bases and J by 3 bases, leaving 12 bases between them. CDR1 and CDR2 from the germline V gene are DFQATT and SNEGSKA (reference sequence). The CDR3 consists of 13 residues. For the CDR3, the DNA is TGCAGTGCTAGGCTACCGTCGGTCTACGAGCAGTACTTC. Translating it yields CSARLPSVYEQYF.

The chain carries TRBV4-3 and TRBJ2-3; the D gene is possibly TRBD1 (6 bases). Trimming pared 4 bases from V and 2 bases from J, leaving 13 bases between. The CDR3 sequence is 15 residues long. The V gene's germline CDR1 is LGHNA and CDR2 YSLEER. CDR3 region: CASSLKGVPTDTQYF. CDR3 bases: TGCGCCAGCAGCCTTAAGGGGGTGCCCACAGATACGCAGTATTTT.

The gene calls are TRBV7-9 and TRBJ2-4; D is undetermined. The J call may be incorrect, as the DNA end agrees better with TRBJ2-7. CDR1 SEHNR and CDR2 FQNEAQ come from the germline V gene (reference sequence). The CDR3 spans 14 residues. For the CDR3, the DNA is TGTGCCAGCAGCTTAGAGGCTTTCACCTACGAGCAGTACTTC. Translating gives CASSLEAFTYEQYF.

This clonotype was observed a handful of times. The chain couples TRBV4-1 to TRBJ2-7; 8 positions agree with TRBD1. With 1 base clipped from V and 7 bases from J, the junction kept 6 bases outside the gene matches. From germline, CDR1 is MGHRA and CDR2 YSYEKL. The CDR3 is 14 residues long. CDR3 bases: TGCGCCAGCAGCCAAGTAGGGACAGGCCGGGAGCAGTACTTC. Encoded protein: CASSQVGTGREQYF.

This chain joins TRBV7-2 and TRBJ1-2; D is undetermined. Germline CDR1 and CDR2: SGHTA and FQGNSA. V was clipped by 4 bases and J by 2 bases, with 14 bases between them. This CDR3 comprises 15 residues. CDR3 sequence reads: CASSSPLEGNYGYTF. The CDR3 nucleotides read TGTGCCAGCAGCTCACCCCTAGAAGGAAACTATGGCTACACCTTC.

The genes are TRBV4-1 and TRBJ2-7; D is unresolved. V was shortened by 0 bases and J by 7 bases, with 16 bases between the two germline ends. Germline V gene lookup returns CDR1 MGHRA and CDR2 YSYEKL. This CDR3 is 15 amino acids long. This CDR3 reads CASSQEGSPSREQYF. The CDR3 nucleotides are TGCGCCAGCAGCCAAGAGGGAAGCCCTTCGAGAGAGCAGTACTTC.

The chain links TRBV4-3 to TRBJ2-3; D ambiguous. CDR1 is LGHNA, CDR2 YSLEER, per germline. The CDR3 contains 19 residues. Trimming cost V 1 base and J 1 base, with 21 bases left between them. CDR3 sequence: CASSQALPGSEWGTDTQYF. The CDR3 DNA sequence: TGCGCCAGCAGCCAAGCCCTGCCAGGTTCAGAGTGGGGCACAGATACGCAGTATTTT.

The chain uses TRBV6-2 or TRBV6-3 and TRBJ1-1; D is possibly TRBD1 (5 bases). The germline gives CDR1 MNHEY, CDR2 SVGEGT. Trimming cost V 2 bases and J 5 bases, with 12 bases left between them. The CDR3 contains 14 residues. For the CDR3, the DNA is TGTGCCAGCAGTTACCAAAGGGGCCGGACTGAAGCTTTCTTT. It is translated as CASSYQRGRTEAFF.

The V and J genes are TRBV20-1 and TRBJ2-1, with 7 positions matching TRBD1. CDR1 DFQATT and CDR2 SNEGSKA come from the germline V gene (reference sequence). The CDR3 is 13 residues long. Trimming removed 1 base from V and 7 bases from J; junction bases left unmatched: 4. CDR3 nucleotides: TGCAGTGCTAGAGGGGACAGCAAAAATGAGCAGTTCTTC. Its protein is CSARGDSKNEQFF.

The table lists this clonotype with a count of one. V gene TRBV10-2 combines with J gene TRBJ1-6; D gene uncertain. V was pared by 4 bases and J by 9 bases, with 13 bases between. CDR1 is WSHSY and CDR2 is SAAADI in the germline V gene. This CDR3 spans 14 amino acids. The CDR3 loop reads CASSGYSDGSPLHF. The DNA for the CDR3 is TGCGCCAGCAGTGGGTACAGCGACGGTTCACCCCTCCACTTT.

This clonotype was picked up a small number of times. The rearrangement uses TRBV20-1 and TRBJ2-5, with 7 bases fitting TRBD2. Germline CDR1 is DFQATT and CDR2 is SNEGSKA (reference sequence). Germline trimming cut 3 bases from V and 4 bases from J; bases unmatched to any gene: 5. This CDR3 is built from 13 residues. The CDR3 DNA is TGCAGTGCTAGTTTGGTAGCGGGAGAGACCCAGTACTTC. The encoded protein is CSASLVAGETQYF.

This clonotype was counted only a few times. The gene calls are TRBV29-1 and TRBJ1-3; 7 positions agree with TRBD1. J lost 0 bases, V lost 3 bases, and 2 bases had no gene match. The CDR3 has 14 amino acids. Germline CDR1 is SQVTM and CDR2 is ANQGSEA. CDR3 DNA sequence: TGCAGCGTTGAGACAGGGAACTCTGGAAACACCATATATTTT. Its protein is CSVETGNSGNTIYF. Using reference TRBV29-1 and TRBJ1-3 for the parts outside the CDR3, the full variable domain is SAVISQKPSRDICQRGTSLTIQCQVDSQVTMMFWYRQQPGQSLTLIATANQGSEATYESGFVIDKFPISRPNLTFSTLTVSNMSPEDSSIYLCSVETGNSGNTIYFGEGSWLTVV.

The V gene is TRBV4-3, the J gene TRBJ2-3, with D perhaps matching TRBD1 or TRBD2 (5 bases each). The CDR3 has 13 residues. With 5 bases removed from V and 6 bases from J, the gap between germline ends came to 12 bases. Germline CDR1 and CDR2: LGHNA and YSLEER. The CDR3 DNA is TGCGCCAGCAGCGAATACAGGAGGGATACGCAGTATTTT. Encoded protein: CASSEYRRDTQYF.

This clonotype was seen more than once but under ten times. This rearrangement joins TRBV2 to TRBJ2-7; D gene unclear. The CDR3 loop spans 13 amino acids. CDR1 is SNHLY and CDR2 is FYNNEI in the germline V gene. Trimming cost V 2 bases and J 2 bases, with 7 bases left between them. The CDR3 DNA follows: TGTGCCAGCAGTGAACTGGCAACCTACGAGCAGTACTTC. The encoded protein is CASSELATYEQYF.